The rows below give T cell receptor beta chains drawn from one sample of a study of blood T cell repertoires in COVID-19. Repertoires were generated with immunoSEQ multiplex PCR, while TCRdb's copy carries only in-frame clones and drops some. In the table there are roughly 350,000 clones, 90% to 95% of which are singletons. Sequenced material: peripheral blood. The receptors stem from a woman between 18 and 29 years old who had recovered from COVID-19. The conserved cysteine and the conserved F or W are not part of the CDR3 here. The D gene is left open where the match is weak.

d_gene: TRBD1; v_gene: TRBV9; j_gene: TRBJ1-3; CDR3aa: ASSPRGQLSGNTIY
d_gene: TRBD1; v_gene: TRBV29-1; j_gene: TRBJ2-1; CDR3aa: SVVLRDRVLNEQF
d_gene: -; v_gene: TRBV7-2; j_gene: TRBJ1-5; CDR3aa: ASSLSGSGVKPQH
d_gene: TRBD1; v_gene: TRBV7-9; j_gene: TRBJ1-1; CDR3aa: ASSPIQGARSEAF
d_gene: -; v_gene: TRBV9; j_gene: TRBJ2-2; CDR3aa: ASSVVPGGQAGELF
d_gene: TRBD2; v_gene: TRBV11-2; j_gene: TRBJ2-5; CDR3aa: ASSSGLAEWREETQY
d_gene: -; v_gene: TRBV6-5; j_gene: TRBJ1-5; CDR3aa: ASSYRGMTPQH
d_gene: TRBD1; v_gene: TRBV19; j_gene: TRBJ1-2; CDR3aa: ASSIEDRGRGYT
d_gene: -; v_gene: TRBV30; j_gene: TRBJ1-4; CDR3aa: AWTSYRGGEKLF
d_gene: TRBD1; v_gene: TRBV7-9; j_gene: TRBJ1-2; CDR3aa: ASSRQGISYGYT
d_gene: -; v_gene: TRBV28; j_gene: TRBJ1-4; CDR3aa: ASSSVGGLGEKLF
d_gene: TRBD2; v_gene: TRBV7-2; j_gene: TRBJ2-1; CDR3aa: ASSFAGGTHNEQF
d_gene: -; v_gene: TRBV20-1; j_gene: TRBJ2-1; CDR3aa: SASTRDNEQF
d_gene: -; v_gene: TRBV30; j_gene: TRBJ1-2; CDR3aa: AWSGFYSPPYLWGYT
d_gene: -; v_gene: TRBV5-5; j_gene: TRBJ2-3; CDR3aa: ASSLGPNTDTQY
d_gene: -; v_gene: TRBV11-2; j_gene: TRBJ2-1; CDR3aa: ASSFPGGNPSNEQF
d_gene: TRBD1; v_gene: TRBV18; j_gene: TRBJ2-5; CDR3aa: ASSPRGDRGPQETQY
d_gene: TRBD2; v_gene: TRBV19; j_gene: TRBJ2-1; CDR3aa: ASSIAGGKRPEYNEQF
d_gene: -; v_gene: TRBV4-2; j_gene: TRBJ1-5; CDR3aa: ASSQDATVVQPQH
d_gene: TRBD2; v_gene: TRBV9; j_gene: TRBJ2-1; CDR3aa: ASSDSGRATYNEQF
d_gene: TRBD1; v_gene: TRBV13; j_gene: TRBJ1-1; CDR3aa: ASSIGRDRFIEAF
d_gene: TRBD2; v_gene: TRBV7-2; j_gene: TRBJ2-1; CDR3aa: ASSFDSGSVNEQF
d_gene: TRBD2; v_gene: TRBV5-4; j_gene: TRBJ2-1; CDR3aa: ASSQITSGRLYNEQF
d_gene: TRBD1; v_gene: TRBV7-9; j_gene: TRBJ1-3; CDR3aa: ASSFHLPRTGFENTIY
d_gene: TRBD1; v_gene: TRBV10-3; j_gene: TRBJ1-2; CDR3aa: AIRINRDRNYGYT
d_gene: -; v_gene: TRBV7-2; j_gene: TRBJ1-2; CDR3aa: ASSFGAGLDYGYT
d_gene: -; v_gene: TRBV10-3; j_gene: TRBJ1-2; CDR3aa: AISGQRNYGYT
d_gene: TRBD2; v_gene: TRBV19; j_gene: TRBJ2-1; CDR3aa: ASSIGLAGGRWF
d_gene: TRBD2; v_gene: TRBV9; j_gene: TRBJ2-1; CDR3aa: ASSVGGGDYNEQF
d_gene: -; v_gene: TRBV10-2; j_gene: TRBJ2-1; CDR3aa: ASSHGQGYEQF
d_gene: -; v_gene: TRBV7-9; j_gene: TRBJ1-3; CDR3aa: ASSHTGSGNTIY
d_gene: TRBD1; v_gene: TRBV18; j_gene: TRBJ2-5; CDR3aa: ASSTTGQFTQETQY
d_gene: TRBD1; v_gene: TRBV7-9; j_gene: TRBJ1-3; CDR3aa: ASSFGQGARRNTIY
d_gene: -; v_gene: TRBV5-6; j_gene: TRBJ2-2; CDR3aa: ASSSQGAQPGELF
d_gene: -; v_gene: TRBV5-1; j_gene: TRBJ2-3; CDR3aa: ASSLVAGNTDTQY
d_gene: TRBD2; v_gene: TRBV7-9; j_gene: TRBJ2-1; CDR3aa: ASSPRAGEGLLEQF
d_gene: -; v_gene: TRBV28; j_gene: TRBJ1-3; CDR3aa: ASIDGGTGNTIY
d_gene: -; v_gene: TRBV20-1; j_gene: TRBJ2-3; CDR3aa: SASNRELRVTDTQY
d_gene: -; v_gene: TRBV11-3; j_gene: TRBJ2-1; CDR3aa: ASVGPQEANEQF
d_gene: TRBD2; v_gene: TRBV3-1/TRBV3-2; j_gene: TRBJ2-1; CDR3aa: ASSQPRRAGVVSYSYNEQF
d_gene: -; v_gene: TRBV5-4; j_gene: TRBJ2-5; CDR3aa: ASSPGRQETQY
d_gene: -; v_gene: TRBV11-2; j_gene: TRBJ1-1; CDR3aa: ASSLDPRTIEAF
d_gene: TRBD2; v_gene: TRBV10-3; j_gene: TRBJ2-1; CDR3aa: AISESERGSYNEQF
d_gene: -; v_gene: TRBV21-1; j_gene: TRBJ2-5; CDR3aa: VGETQY
d_gene: -; v_gene: TRBV27; j_gene: TRBJ1-1; CDR3aa: ASRNTGRTEAF
d_gene: -; v_gene: TRBV15; j_gene: TRBJ1-6; CDR3aa: ATSNSQQFQNSPLH
d_gene: -; v_gene: TRBV7-9; j_gene: TRBJ2-1; CDR3aa: ASSLPGRGGSEQF
d_gene: TRBD2; v_gene: TRBV15; j_gene: TRBJ2-2; CDR3aa: ATSRDLREGGDTGELF